Detailed here is one TCR beta chain. No cognate antigen has been identified for it. No much larger clone is present one base from it, and per-base qualities are unavailable. Donors were healthy HIV-negative adults with no recently reported acute infections or vaccinations. All donors were Caucasian adults living in Nashville, Tennessee, USA. Magnetic negative selection was used to enrich CD4+ T cells, after which naive cells were positively selected on CD45RA and the negative fraction became the memory subset. After blood collection by leukapheresis, PBMCs were isolated using Ficoll-Histopaque density gradient centrifugation and then cryopreserved in the vapor phase of liquid nitrogen. Purity and quantity of every magnetically sorted T cell population were checked by analytical flow cytometry. Each sorted fraction had its genomic DNA isolated and then quantified by UV absorbance on a Nanodrop 2000c.

The germline V gene gives CDR1 as MDHEN and CDR2 as SYDVKM. Trimming costs V 2 bases and J 6 bases, and their ends lie 11 bases apart. The CDR3 has 14 amino acids, counting the end cysteine and phenylalanine. Only the CDR3 DNA is retained, 42 bases long and in frame from the first base. Using the deep immunoSEQ assay, multiplex PCR amplified TCR CDR3 regions from genomic DNA. Genomic DNA extracted from each cell subset was distributed evenly over all wells of several immunoSEQ 96-well plates, and each plate served as one replicate. For sorted subsets, 200 to 250 ng of genomic DNA, equivalent to roughly 33,000 T cell genomes, went into each replicate PCR. Purified libraries were measured with a Qubit 3.0 fluorometer, size-checked on a Bioanalyzer 2100, and measured again with the KAPA Library Quantification kit. Every immunoSEQ 96-well plate was sequenced on a separate single-read 150-cycle Illumina NextSeq 550 flow cell. From the authors' description of their analysis: Because only junctional sequences without quality scores were contained in the immunoSEQ output, filtering matching that applied to full-length reads could not be performed. Sequences were annotated with PyIR, a Python wrapper for IgBLAST v1.9, using IMGT germline references to assign V/J genes and CDR3. Reads were filtered out if the reads had weak V/J assignments (E-value above 1e-6), no CDR3, stop codons, out-of-frame junctions, or ambiguous translated residues. V3J clonotypes were defined as sequences sharing the same inferred V gene, J gene, and CDR3 amino acid sequence. The percentage overlap between two repertoires was calculated by dividing the number of shared unique clonotypes by the size of the smaller repertoire. RTK rarefaction, the Chao1 estimator, and Recon v2.1 estimates of unobserved clonotypes were used to assess repertoire richness. OLGA was used to compute generation probabilities for all TCRbeta clonotypes that the gDNA method yielded from a few donors. As stored in TCRdb, this immuneACCESS dataset retains in-frame rearrangements with V and J assigned. A fraction of the clones does not appear; measured against another copy, unresolved V genes explain less than half of the discrepancy, and the remainder lacks a known reason. V and J calls and clone size are given by that table; D and trimming were obtained from the DNA. The sample yields some 680,000 clones; approximately 73% were counted once. The biggest ten clones account for 1.5% to 2% of the sample.

This sample is drawn from a study of shared clonotypes between healthy human individuals (dated by TCRdb to about 2020). For the study in its entirety: The cohort included three men and two women between 18 and 49 years of age. Libraries were prepared and TCR repertoires were sequenced by different laboratories using diverse techniques, in order to increase sequencing depth and limit assay-specific biases. The study deeply sequenced blood TCR repertoires of about five healthy adults to estimate repertoire size and the extent of clonotype sharing between individuals. For each donor, CD4 naive and CD4 memory were each run on three plates, CD8 naive on two plates, and CD8 memory on one plate. Per donor, leukapheresis produced somewhere between about 0.8 and 9 billion PBMCs. Beyond this particular receptor, the publication reports: Naive subsets generally had larger estimated clonotype richness than memory subsets. Approximately 5% of naive CD4, 3% to 4% of naive CD8, approximately 2% of memory CD4, and approximately 0.4% of memory CD8 clonotypes were shared across several donors. Sampling was restricted to blood, and TCR repertoires in tissue are likely to differ from TCR repertoires in blood. Higher generation probabilities were observed for clonotypes shared by all four sorted-subset donors than for non-shared clonotypes. Pairwise subsampling led to the expectation that sequencing depth would affect the degree of clonotype sharing among donors. Because the study included a small number of donors, the genetic and exposure-history diversity represented was limited. Even with the large sequencing depth, rarefaction of the sorted-subset datasets indicated that sequencing was incomplete.

Sequenced sample: memory CD4+ T cells sorted from blood. The cell subset or site label on this specimen signifies: CD45RA-negative fraction. The origin of this receptor is a woman aged 25 to 39 in good health. The V and J genes are TRBV28 and TRBJ1-5; no D gene call is confident. At the DNA level, the sequence is TGTGCCAGCAGTTTAGGACCCCCGGGTCAGCCCCAGCATTTT. This codes for CASSLGPPGQPQHF.